This T cell receptor (beta chain) is drawn from a study of shared clonotypes between healthy human individuals. About the research overall: The study used three CD4 naive, three CD4 memory, two CD8 naive and one CD8 memory plate per donor. Whole-study results and caveats: The study's rarefaction showed incomplete sorted-subset sequencing despite large depth. The sole specimen, blood, was sampled, and tissue repertoires likely differ.

As defined, naive CD8 cells were CD45RO-negative and positively selected for CCR7, with terminally differentiated effector memory CD45RA+ cells excluded. Some clones are missing from TCRdb's copy, which holds only in-frame ones; the method was immunoSEQ multiplex PCR. The sample includes 2 million or so clones, about 95% of them seen just once. CDR3 length: 15 residues. Per the germline V gene, CDR1 is SGHRS and CDR2 is YFSETQ. V was clipped by 0 bases and J by 6 bases; unmatched bases: 7. Comments on this clone: Its target is not known.

The sequenced material came from naive CD8+ T cells sorted from blood. The clonotype originates from a man aged 18-30 years in good health. This chain uses TRBV5-1 with TRBJ1-1; TRBD1 matches at 8 bases. The CDR3 loop reads CASSLETGAPPEAFF. The CDR3 coding sequence is TGCGCCAGCAGCTTGGAGACAGGGGCTCCCCCTGAAGCTTTCTTT.